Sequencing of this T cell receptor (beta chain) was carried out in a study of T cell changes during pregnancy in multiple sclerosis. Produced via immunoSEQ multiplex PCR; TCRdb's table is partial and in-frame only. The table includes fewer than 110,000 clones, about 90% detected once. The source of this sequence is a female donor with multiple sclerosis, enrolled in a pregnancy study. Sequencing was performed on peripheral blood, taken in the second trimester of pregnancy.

The CDR3 sequence: CASSEQGSNQPQHF. Here the CDR3 DNA reads TGTGCCAGCAGTGAACAGGGTAGCAATCAGCCCCAGCATTTT. The chain uses TRBV28 and TRBJ1-5, with a weak D call TRBD1 (6 bases). Germline loops: CDR1 MDHEN, CDR2 SYDVKM. This CDR3 comprises 14 residues. V was cut by 5 bases and J by 0 bases, with 8 bases left in between.